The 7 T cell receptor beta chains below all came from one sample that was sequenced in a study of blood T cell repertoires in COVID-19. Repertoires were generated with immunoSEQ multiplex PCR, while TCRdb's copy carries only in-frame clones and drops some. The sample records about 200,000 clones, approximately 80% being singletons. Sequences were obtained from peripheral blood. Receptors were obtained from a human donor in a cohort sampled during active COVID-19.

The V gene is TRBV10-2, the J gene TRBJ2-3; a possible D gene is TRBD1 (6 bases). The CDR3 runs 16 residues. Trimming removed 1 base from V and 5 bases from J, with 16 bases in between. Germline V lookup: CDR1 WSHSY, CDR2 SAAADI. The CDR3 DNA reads TGCGCCAGCAGTGAGTATAATCAGGACAGAGGAGATACGCAGTATTTT. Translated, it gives CASSEYNQDRGDTQYF.

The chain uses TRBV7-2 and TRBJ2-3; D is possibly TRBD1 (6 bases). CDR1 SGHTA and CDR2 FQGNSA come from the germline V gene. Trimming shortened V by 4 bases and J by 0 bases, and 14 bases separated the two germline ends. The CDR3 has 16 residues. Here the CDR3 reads CASSSQQGTSTDTQYF. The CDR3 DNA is TGTGCCAGCAGCTCGCAACAGGGAACTAGCACAGATACGCAGTATTTT. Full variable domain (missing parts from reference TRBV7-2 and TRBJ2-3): GAGVSQSPSNKVTEKGKDVELRCDPISGHTALYWYRQSLGQGLEFLIYFQGNSAPDKSGLPSDRFSAERTGGSVSTLTIQRTQQEDSAVYLCASSSQQGTSTDTQYFGPGTRLTVL.

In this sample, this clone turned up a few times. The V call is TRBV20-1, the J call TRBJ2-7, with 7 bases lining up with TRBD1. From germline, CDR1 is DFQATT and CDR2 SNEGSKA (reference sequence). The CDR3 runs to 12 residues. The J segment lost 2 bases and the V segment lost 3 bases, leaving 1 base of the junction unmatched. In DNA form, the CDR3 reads TGCAGTGCTAGTCAGGGGGCCTACGAGCAGTACTTC. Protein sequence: CSASQGAYEQYF.

CDR3 coding DNA: TGTGCCAGCAGTCAAGCGACAGGCGCCAACTATGGCTACACCTTC. It yields the protein CASSQATGANYGYTF. The rearrangement joins TRBV27 to TRBJ1-2; TRBD1 is a possible D gene (6 bases). The V and J ends lost 5 bases and 2 bases respectively, with 15 bases between them. The length of the CDR3 is 15 residues. The germline V gene encodes CDR1 MNHEY and CDR2 SMNVEV (reference sequence).

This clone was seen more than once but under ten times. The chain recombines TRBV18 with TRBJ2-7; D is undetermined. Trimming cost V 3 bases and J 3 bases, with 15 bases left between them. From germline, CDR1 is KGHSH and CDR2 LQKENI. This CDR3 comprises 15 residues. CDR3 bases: TGTGCCAGCTCACCCCCCAGCGTCGGATTCTACGAGCAGTACTTC. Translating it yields CASSPPSVGFYEQYF.

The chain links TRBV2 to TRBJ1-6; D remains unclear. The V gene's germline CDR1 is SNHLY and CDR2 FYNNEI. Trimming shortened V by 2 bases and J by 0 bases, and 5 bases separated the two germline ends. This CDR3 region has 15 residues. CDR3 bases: TGTGCCAGCAGTGAAAGGAGCTCCTATAATTCACCCCTCCACTTT. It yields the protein CASSERSSYNSPLHF.

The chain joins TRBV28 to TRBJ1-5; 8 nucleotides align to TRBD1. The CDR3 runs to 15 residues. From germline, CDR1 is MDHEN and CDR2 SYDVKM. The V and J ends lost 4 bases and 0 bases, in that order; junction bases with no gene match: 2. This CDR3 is CASSSGQVSNQPQHF. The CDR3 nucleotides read TGTGCCAGCAGTTCGGGACAGGTTAGCAATCAGCCCCAGCATTTT.